These T cell receptor beta chains were read from a single sample in a study of CD8+ T cells in alopecia areata. TCRdb's table, derived via immunoSEQ multiplex PCR, lists solely in-frame clones and lacks some. Of under 75,000 clones listed, 45% to 55% are singletons. The starting material was CD8+ T cells sorted from blood, obtained at week 0. These receptor sequences come from a human donor with alopecia areata. The CDR3 runs from the conserved cysteine through the conserved F or W. Fields, in order: clone size, V gene, J gene, D gene, CDR3 DNA, CDR3 protein. D genes are given only for firm matches. Clone sizes are given selectively: once, few, many, or a class where the clone is expanded.

abundance: NA; v_gene: TRBV5-4; j_gene: TRBJ2-7; d_gene: NA; CDR3nt: TGTGCCAGCAGCGGGGACGACTCCTACGAGCAGTACTTC; CDR3aa: CASSGDDSYEQYF
abundance: few; v_gene: TRBV6-5; j_gene: TRBJ2-7; d_gene: NA; CDR3nt: TGTGCCAGCAGTTACGCCACGGAGGCCTACGAGCAGTACTTC; CDR3aa: CASSYATEAYEQYF
abundance: NA; v_gene: TRBV6-1; j_gene: TRBJ2-1; d_gene: TRBD2; CDR3nt: TGTGCCAGCAGTGTAGCTAGCGGGTTCAACAATGAGCAGTTCTTC; CDR3aa: CASSVASGFNNEQFF
abundance: NA; v_gene: TRBV29-1; j_gene: TRBJ2-3; d_gene: NA; CDR3nt: TGCAGCGCGCCGGGGGGCTGGCTTGATACGCAGTATTTT; CDR3aa: CSAPGGWLDTQYF
abundance: NA; v_gene: TRBV27; j_gene: TRBJ2-6; d_gene: TRBD1; CDR3nt: TGTGCCAGCAGCCACTTGGGACAGGGGAGCTCTGGGGCCAACGTCCTGACTTTC; CDR3aa: CASSHLGQGSSGANVLTF
abundance: NA; v_gene: TRBV9; j_gene: TRBJ2-3; d_gene: NA; CDR3nt: TGTGCCAGCAGCGTAGGAGGCAGTAAAGATACGCAGTATTTT; CDR3aa: CASSVGGSKDTQYF
abundance: NA; v_gene: TRBV25-1; j_gene: TRBJ2-5; d_gene: NA; CDR3nt: TGTGCCAGCAGTGTCCAGGGATTGGAGACCCAGTACTTC; CDR3aa: CASSVQGLETQYF
abundance: NA; v_gene: TRBV29-1; j_gene: TRBJ2-7; d_gene: NA; CDR3nt: TGCAGCGTCCATACAAGGAGCTCCTACGAGCAGTACTTC; CDR3aa: CSVHTRSSYEQYF
abundance: NA; v_gene: TRBV15; j_gene: TRBJ2-1; d_gene: TRBD2; CDR3nt: TGTGCCACCAGCAGAGATGCTAGCGGGAGCTTGCGCTCCTACAATGAGCAGTTCTTC; CDR3aa: CATSRDASGSLRSYNEQFF
abundance: NA; v_gene: TRBV30; j_gene: TRBJ2-7; d_gene: NA; CDR3nt: TGTGCCTGGAGTGTGGGACCCTCCTACGAGCAGTACTTC; CDR3aa: CAWSVGPSYEQYF
abundance: NA; v_gene: TRBV27; j_gene: TRBJ2-2; d_gene: TRBD2; CDR3nt: TGTGCCAGCAGTTTAGATATAAATAGCGGGAGGGCCGGGGAGCTGTTTTTT; CDR3aa: CASSLDINSGRAGELFF
abundance: NA; v_gene: TRBV5-4; j_gene: TRBJ2-7; d_gene: TRBD1; CDR3nt: TGTGCCAGCAGCATTACGGGACAGGGCCTCTACGAGCAGTACTTC; CDR3aa: CASSITGQGLYEQYF
abundance: NA; v_gene: TRBV2; j_gene: TRBJ2-7; d_gene: NA; CDR3nt: TGTGCCAGCTCTAGTCGCCCAGCCTTGGGGGAGCAGTACTTC; CDR3aa: CASSSRPALGEQYF
abundance: few; v_gene: TRBV29-1; j_gene: TRBJ2-2; d_gene: NA; CDR3nt: TGCAGCGGAAGGGACGGCGGGGAGCTGTTTTTT; CDR3aa: CSGRDGGELFF
abundance: many; v_gene: TRBV7-2; j_gene: TRBJ2-2; d_gene: NA; CDR3nt: TGTGCCAGCAGCTTGGGGATTGGGGAGCTGTTTTTT; CDR3aa: CASSLGIGELFF
abundance: many; v_gene: TRBV7-2; j_gene: TRBJ2-7; d_gene: TRBD2; CDR3nt: TGTGCCAGCAGCCCGGGACTAGCGGGGGCCTACGAGCAGTACTTC; CDR3aa: CASSPGLAGAYEQYF
abundance: NA; v_gene: TRBV5-1; j_gene: TRBJ2-3; d_gene: TRBD1; CDR3nt: TGCGCCAGCAGCTGGGGGACAGGGCGAGACACAGATACGCAGTATTTT; CDR3aa: CASSWGTGRDTDTQYF
abundance: once; v_gene: TRBV19; j_gene: TRBJ2-7; d_gene: TRBD2; CDR3nt: TGTGCCAGTAGTTGGGGACTAGCGAAAGCCTACGAGCAGTACTTC; CDR3aa: CASSWGLAKAYEQYF
abundance: NA; v_gene: TRBV27; j_gene: TRBJ2-7; d_gene: NA; CDR3nt: TGTGCCAGCAGTTTCAGAGCAACTTACGAGCAGTACTTC; CDR3aa: CASSFRATYEQYF
abundance: NA; v_gene: TRBV5-1; j_gene: TRBJ2-3; d_gene: NA; CDR3nt: TGCGCCAGCAGCCCATACTATAGCGGCCCCAGCACAGATACGCAGTATTTT; CDR3aa: CASSPYYSGPSTDTQYF
abundance: NA; v_gene: TRBV29-1; j_gene: TRBJ2-1; d_gene: TRBD1; CDR3nt: TGCAGCGTGATACAGGGGAATGAGCAGTTCTTC; CDR3aa: CSVIQGNEQFF
abundance: NA; v_gene: TRBV4-1; j_gene: TRBJ2-5; d_gene: NA; CDR3nt: TGCGCCAGCAGCCAAGTCGGGAGTGAGACCCAGTACTTC; CDR3aa: CASSQVGSETQYF
abundance: few; v_gene: TRBV5-6; j_gene: TRBJ2-1; d_gene: TRBD2; CDR3nt: TGTGCCAGCAGCTTGGGACTAGCGGAGCAGTTCTTC; CDR3aa: CASSLGLAEQFF
abundance: NA; v_gene: TRBV29-1; j_gene: TRBJ2-1; d_gene: TRBD2; CDR3nt: TGCAGCGTTGAGGGGACTAGCGGGAACTACAATGAGCAGTTCTTC; CDR3aa: CSVEGTSGNYNEQFF
abundance: few; v_gene: TRBV15; j_gene: TRBJ2-3; d_gene: TRBD2; CDR3nt: TGTGCCACCAGCATGGAGCTAGCGGGAGGGCCTACAGATACGCAGTATTTT; CDR3aa: CATSMELAGGPTDTQYF
abundance: NA; v_gene: TRBV29-1; j_gene: TRBJ1-4; d_gene: TRBD1; CDR3nt: TGCAGCGTTGTGGACAGGGGCCCTAATGAAAAACTGTTTTTT; CDR3aa: CSVVDRGPNEKLFF
abundance: NA; v_gene: TRBV7-9; j_gene: TRBJ2-7; d_gene: TRBD1; CDR3nt: TGTGCCAGCGGGACAGGCCCTAACGAGCAGTACTTC; CDR3aa: CASGTGPNEQYF
abundance: few; v_gene: TRBV27; j_gene: TRBJ2-7; d_gene: NA; CDR3nt: TGTGCCAGCAATCCCGCAGGTACCTACGAGCAGTACTTC; CDR3aa: CASNPAGTYEQYF
abundance: few; v_gene: TRBV7-2; j_gene: TRBJ2-3; d_gene: TRBD2; CDR3nt: TGTGCCAGCAGCTTAGGGACGGGAGGGCGCACAGATACGCAGTATTTT; CDR3aa: CASSLGTGGRTDTQYF
abundance: NA; v_gene: TRBV2; j_gene: TRBJ1-5; d_gene: NA; CDR3nt: TGTGCCAGCAGTGCTGGGGTCGGGCAGCCCCAGCATTTT; CDR3aa: CASSAGVGQPQHF
abundance: NA; v_gene: TRBV4-2; j_gene: TRBJ2-7; d_gene: NA; CDR3nt: TGTGCCAGCAGCCACGCGACAGGAGCCTACGAGCAGTACTTC; CDR3aa: CASSHATGAYEQYF
abundance: NA; v_gene: TRBV9; j_gene: TRBJ1-1; d_gene: NA; CDR3nt: TGTGCCAGCAGCCCCACAGAGAACACTGAAGCTTTCTTT; CDR3aa: CASSPTENTEAFF
abundance: NA; v_gene: TRBV29-1; j_gene: TRBJ2-7; d_gene: NA; CDR3nt: TGCAGCGTTGGGGGTGGGGGATCCTACGAGCAGTACTTC; CDR3aa: CSVGGGGSYEQYF
abundance: NA; v_gene: TRBV27; j_gene: TRBJ2-3; d_gene: NA; CDR3nt: TGTGCCAGCAGTTTATCGGCGACAGTCTCCCAGTATTTT; CDR3aa: CASSLSATVSQYF
abundance: NA; v_gene: TRBV15; j_gene: TRBJ2-3; d_gene: NA; CDR3nt: TGTGCCACCAGCAGAGATCGCGCCGGCAGGGGTAGAACAGATACGCAGTATTTT; CDR3aa: CATSRDRAGRGRTDTQYF
abundance: once; v_gene: TRBV30; j_gene: TRBJ2-5; d_gene: TRBD2; CDR3nt: TGTGCCGGATCTAGCGGACAAGAGACCCAGTACTTC; CDR3aa: CAGSSGQETQYF
abundance: NA; v_gene: TRBV7-9; j_gene: TRBJ2-3; d_gene: NA; CDR3nt: TGTGCCAGCAGCTTTACTTCCGATACGCAGTATTTT; CDR3aa: CASSFTSDTQYF
abundance: NA; v_gene: TRBV21-1; j_gene: TRBJ2-3; d_gene: NA; CDR3nt: TGTGCCAGCAGCGGGGAGCGTGACAGGGAGGACACAGATACGCAGTATTTT; CDR3aa: CASSGERDREDTDTQYF
abundance: NA; v_gene: TRBV7-8; j_gene: TRBJ2-1; d_gene: TRBD2; CDR3nt: TGTGCCAGCAGCCCGGGACTAGCGGGAGAAGAGGGCAATGAGCAGTTCTTC; CDR3aa: CASSPGLAGEEGNEQFF
abundance: few; v_gene: TRBV6-5; j_gene: TRBJ1-5; d_gene: TRBD1; CDR3nt: TGTGCCAGCAGCGCCGGACAGGGTCAGCCCCAGCATTTT; CDR3aa: CASSAGQGQPQHF
abundance: NA; v_gene: TRBV29-1; j_gene: TRBJ1-2; d_gene: NA; CDR3nt: TGCAGCGTTGAAGATCGGGGCCGGGACCGAGGTGCGTTAGGCTACACCTTC; CDR3aa: CSVEDRGRDRGALGYTF
abundance: NA; v_gene: TRBV7-9; j_gene: TRBJ2-7; d_gene: NA; CDR3nt: TGTGCCAGCAGCCTCAGTGGGGGCTCCGAGCAGTACTTC; CDR3aa: CASSLSGGSEQYF
abundance: NA; v_gene: TRBV6-6; j_gene: TRBJ2-1; d_gene: TRBD2; CDR3nt: TGTGCCACCTCTCACGTAGCGGGAGTGATGAATGAGCAGTTCTTC; CDR3aa: CATSHVAGVMNEQFF
abundance: NA; v_gene: TRBV18; j_gene: TRBJ2-3; d_gene: TRBD1; CDR3nt: TGTGCCAGCTCACCCGACAGGGGTAGCACAGATACGCAGTATTTT; CDR3aa: CASSPDRGSTDTQYF
abundance: NA; v_gene: TRBV7-6; j_gene: TRBJ2-1; d_gene: TRBD2; CDR3nt: TGTGCCAGCAGCTTGGACCTAGCGGGACCCTCCTACAATGAGCAGTTCTTC; CDR3aa: CASSLDLAGPSYNEQFF